A selection of T cell receptor beta chains follows, all from one sample in a study of cytomegalovirus exposure and HLA in healthy donors. Assay used: immunoSEQ multiplex PCR; TCRdb lists only in-frame clones, some missing. The sample includes approximately 140,000 clones, around 75% of them seen just once. The sequenced sample consisted of PBMCs. All receptors derive from a human donor in good health. Both conserved end residues are part of each CDR3. A D gene is named only where the DNA matches it firmly. Clone size is not always given. Where it is, it says once, few, many or a class for expanded clones.

D: .; V: TRBV7-2; size: .; J: TRBJ1-6; CDR3: CASSLVTSGGDSPLHF; DNA: TGTGCCAGCAGCTTAGTAACATCTGGCGGCGATTCACCCCTCCACTTT
D: .; V: TRBV6-1; size: .; J: TRBJ1-5; CDR3: CASSGYRDGPQHF; DNA: TGTGCCAGCTCGGGGTACCGGGATGGGCCCCAGCATTTT
D: TRBD1; V: TRBV19; size: .; J: TRBJ1-2; CDR3: CASSIRQGSNYGYTF; DNA: TGTGCCAGTAGTATCCGACAGGGGTCTAACTATGGCTACACCTTC
D: .; V: TRBV7-9; size: .; J: TRBJ1-6; CDR3: CASSADGGGNSPLHF; DNA: TGTGCCAGCAGCGCCGACGGGGGGGGCAATTCACCCCTCCACTTT
D: .; V: TRBV5-1; size: .; J: TRBJ2-5; CDR3: CASSSGQPLQETQYF; DNA: TGCGCCAGCAGCTCCGGACAGCCACTACAAGAGACCCAGTACTTC
D: TRBD2; V: TRBV14; size: .; J: TRBJ2-7; CDR3: CASSLISAGGPYEQYF; DNA: TGTGCCAGCAGCCTCATCTCAGCGGGAGGGCCCTACGAGCAGTACTTC
D: .; V: TRBV28; size: .; J: TRBJ2-6; CDR3: CASMGRSSGANVLTF; DNA: TGTGCCAGCATGGGCCGAAGCTCTGGGGCCAACGTCCTGACTTTC
D: TRBD2; V: TRBV7-2; size: .; J: TRBJ2-3; CDR3: CASSLASSGSSNTQYF; DNA: TGTGCCAGCAGCTTAGCGTCTAGCGGGAGCTCGAATACGCAGTATTTT
D: .; V: TRBV4-1; size: .; J: TRBJ2-2; CDR3: CASSQPTGRSGELFF; DNA: TGCGCCAGCAGCCAGCCGACAGGAAGGTCCGGGGAGCTGTTTTTT
D: .; V: TRBV29-1; size: .; J: TRBJ2-2; CDR3: CSVEGNPGELFF; DNA: TGCAGCGTGGAGGGGAATCCCGGGGAGCTGTTTTTT
D: .; V: TRBV6-6; size: .; J: TRBJ1-3; CDR3: CASSPAGSGNTIYF; DNA: TGTGCCAGCAGCCCTGCAGGCTCTGGAAACACCATATATTTT
D: .; V: TRBV7-6; size: .; J: TRBJ2-7; CDR3: CASSLEAGYEQYF; DNA: TGTGCCAGCAGCTTAGAAGCCGGCTACGAGCAGTACTTC
D: .; V: TRBV5-1; size: .; J: TRBJ2-7; CDR3: CASSPGRAPYEQYF; DNA: TGCGCCAGCAGTCCCGGCAGGGCCCCCTACGAGCAGTACTTC
D: .; V: TRBV5-1; size: .; J: TRBJ1-1; CDR3: CASSPGVNTEAFF; DNA: TGCGCCAGCAGCCCAGGGGTTAACACTGAAGCTTTCTTT
D: .; V: TRBV15; size: few; J: TRBJ1-4; CDR3: CATSGDGGDEKLFF; DNA: TGTGCCACCAGCGGGGACGGCGGGGATGAAAAACTGTTTTTT
D: .; V: TRBV2; size: .; J: TRBJ2-7; CDR3: CASRDFQGIDEQYF; DNA: TGTGCCAGCAGAGATTTTCAGGGAATTGACGAGCAGTACTTC
D: TRBD1; V: TRBV19; size: .; J: TRBJ2-7; CDR3: CASSPPDRGYVGEQYF; DNA: TGTGCCAGTAGTCCTCCGGACAGGGGGTACGTGGGCGAGCAGTACTTC
D: TRBD1; V: TRBV19; size: .; J: TRBJ2-2; CDR3: CASRTGGAGELFF; DNA: TGTGCCAGTAGGACAGGGGGCGCCGGGGAGCTGTTTTTT
D: .; V: TRBV29-1; size: .; J: TRBJ1-2; CDR3: CSVWVGGQGGYTF; DNA: TGCAGCGTCTGGGTCGGGGGGCAAGGTGGCTACACCTTC
D: TRBD2; V: TRBV7-9; size: few; J: TRBJ2-5; CDR3: CSSSLASGGGRETQYF; DNA: TGTTCCAGCAGCTTGGCTAGCGGGGGCGGAAGAGAGACCCAGTACTTC
D: TRBD2; V: TRBV27; size: .; J: TRBJ2-3; CDR3: CASSFSTSGKDTQYF; DNA: TGTGCCAGCAGTTTCTCGACTAGCGGGAAAGATACGCAGTATTTT
D: .; V: TRBV15; size: .; J: TRBJ1-1; CDR3: CATSRDMRGTEAFF; DNA: TGTGCCACCAGCAGAGATATGCGGGGGACTGAAGCTTTCTTT
D: TRBD1; V: TRBV6-1; size: .; J: TRBJ1-2; CDR3: CASSEGMWETGRGGYTF; DNA: TGTGCCAGCAGTGAAGGAATGTGGGAGACAGGGCGAGGTGGCTACACCTTC
D: .; V: TRBV6-5; size: once; J: TRBJ2-1; CDR3: CASKDLSSYNEQFF; DNA: TGTGCCAGCAAAGATCTGAGCTCCTACAATGAGCAGTTCTTC
D: TRBD1; V: TRBV18; size: .; J: TRBJ2-7; CDR3: CASSPTGGLGQGYEQYF; DNA: TGTGCCAGCTCACCAACAGGTGGATTGGGACAGGGCTACGAGCAGTACTTC
D: TRBD2; V: TRBV6-4; size: .; J: TRBJ2-1; CDR3: CASSDSFRLALNEQFF; DNA: TGTGCCAGCAGTGACTCGTTCCGACTAGCTTTGAATGAGCAGTTCTTC
D: .; V: TRBV6-6; size: .; J: TRBJ1-2; CDR3: CASSPAESYGYTF; DNA: TGTGCCAGCAGCCCGGCGGAGTCTTATGGCTACACCTTC
D: .; V: TRBV29-1; size: .; J: TRBJ1-1; CDR3: CSVESGRGSTEAFF; DNA: TGCAGCGTTGAATCAGGACGGGGGAGCACTGAAGCTTTCTTT
D: .; V: TRBV18; size: .; J: TRBJ1-6; CDR3: CASSPLQGMGNSPLHF; DNA: TGTGCCAGCTCACCTCTCCAGGGGATGGGGAATTCACCCCTCCACTTT
D: .; V: TRBV21-1; size: .; J: TRBJ1-6; CDR3: CASSPYRGEVPPLHF; DNA: TGTGCCAGCAGCCCCTACAGGGGGGAGGTCCCACCCCTCCACTTT
D: TRBD1; V: TRBV6-5; size: .; J: TRBJ2-4; CDR3: CASSKQRGGQNIQYF; DNA: TGTGCCAGCAGTAAACAGAGAGGGGGCCAAAACATTCAGTACTTC
D: .; V: TRBV5-3; size: .; J: TRBJ2-2; CDR3: CARSFGDPSDTGELFF; DNA: TGTGCCAGAAGCTTCGGTGATCCTAGCGACACCGGGGAGCTGTTTTTT
D: .; V: TRBV6-5; size: few; J: TRBJ1-1; CDR3: CASRAGANTEAFF; DNA: TGTGCCAGCAGGGCAGGGGCCAACACTGAAGCTTTCTTT
D: TRBD1; V: TRBV28; size: few; J: TRBJ1-1; CDR3: CASTRQGNTEAFF; DNA: TGTGCCAGCACTCGACAGGGGAACACTGAAGCTTTCTTT
D: TRBD1; V: TRBV11-3; size: once; J: TRBJ2-7; CDR3: CASSIGTGYEQYF; DNA: TGTGCCAGCAGCATAGGGACAGGCTACGAGCAGTACTTC
D: .; V: TRBV2; size: .; J: TRBJ2-7; CDR3: CASLGGTDYYEQYF; DNA: TGTGCCAGCCTTGGCGGGACAGACTACTACGAGCAGTACTTC